Shown below are 3 T cell receptor beta chains from a single sample sequenced in a study of blood T cell repertoires in COVID-19. Using immunoSEQ multiplex PCR, the repertoire was profiled, and TCRdb retains in-frame clones only, with some absent. Found here are over 100,000 clones, about 87% of them singletons; the top ten hold over 2.5%. The material sequenced was peripheral blood. The receptors stem from a man aged 50 to 60 with active or convalescent COVID-19.

The genes are TRBV6-2 or TRBV6-3 and TRBJ1-1; no reliable D call. The CDR3 is made up of 14 amino acids. The germline V and J ends were trimmed by 2 bases and 2 bases, with 9 bases remaining between them. Germline loops: CDR1 MNHEY, CDR2 SVGEGT. CDR3 in DNA: TGTGCCAGCAGTTACAGGAGGATTAACACTGAAGCTTTCTTT. Translating it yields CASSYRRINTEAFF.

This chain joins TRBV2 and TRBJ1-1; a weak D match, TRBD1 (5 bases). Per the germline V gene, CDR1 is SNHLY and CDR2 is FYNNEI. V was trimmed by 6 bases and J by 1 base, leaving 12 bases between them. The CDR3 is made up of 14 amino acids. The CDR3 DNA is TGTGCCAGCAGGCAGGGTGGTGGGAACACTGAAGCTTTCTTT. Translating it yields CASRQGGGNTEAFF.

The chain couples TRBV28 to TRBJ1-6; a weak D match, TRBD1 (6 bases). CDR3 length: 15 amino acids. Trimming cost V 7 bases and J 8 bases, with 18 bases left between them. The germline V gene has CDR1 MDHEN and CDR2 SYDVKM. DNA of the CDR3: TGTGCCAGCACCCCCTGGGGGGGGGCTGATTCACCCCTCCACTTT. This gives the protein CASTPWGGADSPLHF.